The clone carrying this TCR beta chain was observed a few times. The CDR3 spans 11 residues. CDR1 and CDR2 from the germline V gene are MNHEY and SVGEGT. The second PCR ran roughly 6 to 11 cycles with a sample-barcoded 5' primer and J-beta primers. TCRdb re-analysed the 5' RACE reads in MiXCR, keeping a single row per CDR3 protein. The data show approximately 850,000 distinct CDR3 sequences, with about three fifths seen just once and approximately 20% held by the top ten. The data were taken from a study of blood T cells in healthy people across ages. Sequencing used blood. V gene TRBV6-2 or TRBV6-3 combines with J gene TRBJ2-7; no clear D gene. The tail of the sequence fits TRBJ2-4 better, so the J call may be wrong. This TCR was sampled from a man younger than 45 in good health. CDR3 DNA sequence: TGTGCCAGCAGCTTCGGACACATTCAGTACTTC. This encodes CASSFGHIQYF.